Below are 4 T cell receptor beta chains sequenced from a single sample in a study of cytomegalovirus exposure and HLA in healthy donors. Primers for the PCR totalled 60 Vbeta and 13 Jbeta. This table comes from immunoSEQ multiplex PCR, and its TCRdb copy is limited to in-frame clones, with some not included. This table has 60,000 to 70,000 clones, approximately 81% appearing once. The sequenced sample consisted of PBMCs. The receptors were gathered from a woman aged 30 to 39 in good health and CMV-seronegative.

The V gene is TRBV5-8, the J gene TRBJ2-1, with D perhaps matching TRBD1 (6 bases). Trimming shortened V by 4 bases and J by 7 bases, and 9 bases separated the two germline ends. This CDR3 comprises 12 residues. Germline-derived CDR1 and CDR2 are SGHTS and YDEGEE. CDR3 DNA: TGTGCCAGCAGCATCGGACAGAATGAGCAGTTCTTC. The encoded protein is CASSIGQNEQFF. The variable domain in full, completed from reference TRBV5-8 and TRBJ2-1, reads EAGVTQSPTHLIKTRGQQATLRCSPISGHTSVYWYQQALGLGLQFLLWYDEGEERNRGNFPPRFSGRQFPNYSSELNVNALELEDSALYLCASSIGQNEQFFGPGTRLTVL.

This clone was counted between two and nine times. The J gene is TRBJ1-5, the V gene TRBV7-8; no firm D call. The CDR3 covers 13 residues. CDR1 is SGHVS, CDR2 FQNEAQ, per germline. V shed 5 bases and J shed 0 bases, with 5 bases lying between them. The CDR3 region is CASSPLSNQPQHF. The CDR3 DNA sequence: TGTGCCAGCAGCCCCCTTAGCAATCAGCCCCAGCATTTT.

The rearrangement links TRBV19 to TRBJ2-7; TRBD1 aligns across 8 bases. Germline V gene lookup returns CDR1 LNHDA and CDR2 SQIVND (reference sequence). V lost 6 bases and J lost 5; bases outside the gene matches: 15. CDR3 length equals 16 residues. CDR3 in amino acids: CASSAGRQGPRNEQYF. The CDR3 DNA is TGTGCCAGTAGCGCGGGGCGACAGGGGCCGAGGAACGAGCAGTACTTC.

The chain combines TRBV7-2 with TRBJ2-7; 7 bases are a match to TRBD2. V lost 1 base, J lost 6 bases, and 3 bases stayed unmatched. The germline V gene encodes CDR1 SGHTA and CDR2 FQGNSA. The CDR3 length is 13 residues. The CDR3 nucleotides read TGTGCCAGCAGCTTAGAACGGGGGGTCGAGCAGTACTTC. This gives the protein CASSLERGVEQYF.